The 8 T cell receptor beta chains below come from one sample, sequenced in a study of cytomegalovirus exposure and HLA in healthy donors. The PCR employed 60 Vbeta primers together with 13 Jbeta primers. The protocol was immunoSEQ multiplex PCR, while the TCRdb copy is restricted to in-frame clones and leaves out a portion. The sample contains about 52,000 clones, roughly 73% of which appear only once. The source material was PBMCs. All receptors derive from a man aged 18-30 years in good health and CMV-seronegative.

This clone was observed a single time. V and J are TRBV6-1 and TRBJ2-1, with D possibly matching TRBD1 (6 bases). With 6 bases removed from V and 0 bases from J, the gap between germline ends came to 12 bases. The CDR3 totals 15 residues. CDR1 and CDR2 (germline): MNHNS, SASEGT. The CDR3 loop is CASSQDSGSYNEQFF. CDR3 DNA sequence: TGTGCCAGCAGCCAGGACAGCGGCTCCTACAATGAGCAGTTCTTC.

The chain links TRBV29-1 to TRBJ1-1; D not resolved. The length of the CDR3 is 10 residues. Between the trimmed V and J ends, which lost 6 bases and 3 bases, there was a span of 5 bases. Germline V gene sequence: CDR1 SQVTM, CDR2 ANQGSEA. The CDR3 region has the DNA TGCAGCGTCGGGGACACTGAAGCTTTCTTT. Translation: CSVGDTEAFF.

This chain connects TRBV29-1 to TRBJ1-2; 7 bases are a match to TRBD1. The CDR3 spans 11 residues. V was pared by 6 bases and J by 5 bases, with 3 bases of the junction left unmatched. The germline gives CDR1 SQVTM, CDR2 ANQGSEA. CDR3 in amino acids: CSVQQGYGYTF. DNA for the CDR3: TGCAGCGTACAACAGGGGTATGGCTACACCTTC.

The rearrangement joins TRBV28 to TRBJ1-4; D perhaps matches TRBD1 (6 bases). V was pared by 2 bases and J by 7 bases, with 8 bases between. The CDR3 contains 13 residues. Germline CDR1 and CDR2: MDHEN and SYDVKM. The chain's CDR3 is CASSLQGSEKLFF. The CDR3 nucleotides read TGTGCCAGCAGTTTACAGGGGAGTGAAAAACTGTTTTTT. Variable domain in full (rest from reference TRBV28 and TRBJ1-4): DVKVTQSSRYLVKRTGEKVFLECVQDMDHENMFWYRQDPGLGLRLIYFSYDVKMKEKGDIPEGYSVSREKKERFSLILESASTNQTSMYLCASSLQGSEKLFFGSGTQLSVL.

The V and J genes are TRBV11-1 and TRBJ2-7; 7 bases map to TRBD2. The germline V gene has CDR1 SGHAT and CDR2 FQDESV (reference sequence). With V trimmed by 5 bases and J by 7 bases, 5 bases remained unmatched. The CDR3 covers 12 residues. The CDR3 coding sequence is TGTGCCAGCAGCGGGGGGGATAGGGAGCAGTACTTC. Residues: CASSGGDREQYF.

The chain carries TRBV19 and TRBJ1-5; unclear D gene. The V gene's germline CDR1 is LNHDA and CDR2 SQIVND (reference sequence). Deletions cut 10 bases from V and 4 bases from J, with 5 bases between. This CDR3 region has 10 residues. The CDR3 loop reads CATGNQPQHF. The CDR3 region has the DNA TGTGCCACCGGGAATCAGCCCCAGCATTTT.

This chain joins TRBV29-1 and TRBJ2-1, with 8 bases fitting TRBD2. The length of the CDR3 is 12 residues. V lost 8 bases, J lost 7 bases, and 7 bases stayed unmatched. Germline CDR1 SQVTM, CDR2 ANQGSEA. CDR3 in amino acids: CSRGGAGNEQFF. In DNA, the CDR3 is TGCAGCCGGGGGGGAGCGGGAAATGAGCAGTTCTTC.

V is TRBV7-6 and J is TRBJ1-1; D perhaps matches TRBD1 (6 bases). V was cut by 0 bases and J by 5 bases, with 10 bases left in between. CDR3 length: 14 residues. Germline CDR1 reads SGHVS; CDR2 reads FNYEAQ. The CDR3 loop is CASSLARGATEAFF. CDR3 DNA sequence: TGTGCCAGCAGCTTAGCGCGGGGGGCTACTGAAGCTTTCTTT.